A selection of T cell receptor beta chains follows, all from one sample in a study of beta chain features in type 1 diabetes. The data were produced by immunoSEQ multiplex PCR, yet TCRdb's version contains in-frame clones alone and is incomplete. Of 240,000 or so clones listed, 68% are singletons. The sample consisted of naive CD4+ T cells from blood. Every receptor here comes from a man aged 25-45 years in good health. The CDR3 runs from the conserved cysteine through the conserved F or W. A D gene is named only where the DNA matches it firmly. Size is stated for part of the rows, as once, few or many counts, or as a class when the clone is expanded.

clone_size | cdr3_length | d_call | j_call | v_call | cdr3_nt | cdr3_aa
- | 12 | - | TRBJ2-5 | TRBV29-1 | TGCAGCGCCCGACAGTTCCAAGAGACCCAGTACTTC | CSARQFQETQYF
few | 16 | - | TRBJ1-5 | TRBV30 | TGTGCCTGGAGCCGTGGGGTAGGGAAGGGCAATCAGCCCCAGCATTTT | CAWSRGVGKGNQPQHF
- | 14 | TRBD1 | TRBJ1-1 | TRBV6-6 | TGTGCCAGCAGGACCGGGACAGGGCCCACTGAAGCTTTCTTT | CASRTGTGPTEAFF
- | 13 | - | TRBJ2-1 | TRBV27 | TGTGCCAGCAGTTTATCGCTGGGGAATGAGCAGTTCTTC | CASSLSLGNEQFF
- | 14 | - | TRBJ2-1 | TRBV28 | TGTGCCAGCAGTTTATCCCCTAGCATCTATGAGCAGTTCTTC | CASSLSPSIYEQFF
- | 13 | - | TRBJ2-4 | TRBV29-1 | TGCAGCGTGGGGGGACTCTATAAAAACATTCAGTACTTC | CSVGGLYKNIQYF
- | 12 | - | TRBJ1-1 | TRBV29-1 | TGCAGCGTTGCTGGCCTATACACTGAAGCTTTCTTT | CSVAGLYTEAFF
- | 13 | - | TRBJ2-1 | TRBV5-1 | TGCGCCAGCAGCCACGGGACTGACGTAGAGCAGTTCTTC | CASSHGTDVEQFF
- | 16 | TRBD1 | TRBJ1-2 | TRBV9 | TGTGCCAGCAGCGTTGGGCAGGGGGCATCGGGCTATGGCTACACCTTC | CASSVGQGASGYGYTF
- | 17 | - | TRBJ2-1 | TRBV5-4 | TGTGCCAGCATCTCATCTGCTGCGTTGTCCACAATGGGTGAGCAGTTCTTC | CASISSAALSTMGEQFF
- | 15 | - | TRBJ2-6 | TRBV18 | TGTGCCAGCTCACCGGGGGCCCCTGGGGCCAACGTCCTGACTTTC | CASSPGAPGANVLTF
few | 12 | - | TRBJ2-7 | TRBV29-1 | TGCAGCGTTTGGGGAAGCTCCTACGAGCAGTACTTC | CSVWGSSYEQYF
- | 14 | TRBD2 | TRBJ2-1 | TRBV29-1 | TGCAGCGCCCTGGGACTAGCCTCCTACAATGAGCAGTTCTTC | CSALGLASYNEQFF
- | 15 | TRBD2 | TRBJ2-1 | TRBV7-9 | TGTGCCAGCAGCGGCACTAGCGGATCCTACAATGAGCAGTTCTTC | CASSGTSGSYNEQFF
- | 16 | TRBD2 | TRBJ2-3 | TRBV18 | TGTGCCAGCTCACCTCCGGGACTAGCGGGAGCAGATACGCAGTATTTT | CASSPPGLAGADTQYF
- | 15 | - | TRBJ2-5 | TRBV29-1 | TGCAGCGGCGAGGGGATAGGCGGGGCCCAAGAGACCCAGTACTTC | CSGEGIGGAQETQYF
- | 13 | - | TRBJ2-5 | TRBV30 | TGTGCCTGGAGCGGACAGACTCTGGAGACCCAGTACTTC | CAWSGQTLETQYF
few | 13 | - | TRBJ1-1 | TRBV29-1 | TGCAGCGTTGTGGTGGCCAAGAACACTGAAGCTTTCTTT | CSVVVAKNTEAFF
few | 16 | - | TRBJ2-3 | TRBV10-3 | TGTGCCATCAGTGAGTCGAGGCAGCCGAGCACAGATACGCAGTATTTT | CAISESRQPSTDTQYF
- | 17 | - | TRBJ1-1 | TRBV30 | TGTGCCTGGAGTGTATGGGTAACTTGGGAAGGAAACACTGAAGCTTTCTTT | CAWSVWVTWEGNTEAFF
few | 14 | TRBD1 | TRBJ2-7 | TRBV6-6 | TGTGCCAGCAGTCCAGGGACAGGGATCTACGAGCAGTACTTC | CASSPGTGIYEQYF